One and the same sample provided the 4 T cell receptor beta chains below, sequenced in a study of T-cell memory formation after mild COVID-19 (dated by TCRdb to the early 2020s). Library method: 5' RACE. Sequencing was carried out with an Illumina NovaSeq 6000. Starting from the raw public reads, TCRdb applied fastp trimming at Q25, assembled clones with MiXCR and retained in-frame beta chains. Records with the same CDR3 protein are collapsed into one entry carrying the most frequent genes and DNA. The sample table contains roughly 200,000 distinct CDR3 sequences; only one count was recorded for around 15% of them. Under 2.5% of the sample belongs to the ten largest clones. Sequenced material: PBMCs or a T cell subset sorted from them (not recorded which). These receptors were obtained from an adult woman who had mild COVID-19 (a few samples of this study predate the infection). The sample titles of this study are shuffled in the database, so cell type and time point are left out; the donor was told from shared clones.

The chain couples TRBV27 to TRBJ2-3; 7 bases match TRBD1. CDR3 length: 15 residues. Germline CDR1 and CDR2: MNHEY and SMNVEV (reference sequence). V gave up 6 bases and J gave up 3 bases; unmatched junction bases: 9. The CDR3 nucleotides read TGTGCCAGCAGGCCCGACAGGGTTTCGACAGATACGCAGTATTTT. As protein: CASRPDRVSTDTQYF.

This clonotype has only a few counts. The rearrangement uses TRBV4-1 and TRBJ1-3; 7 nucleotides line up with TRBD1. The ends lost 4 bases at V and 0 bases at J; junction bases unmatched: 6. This CDR3 is 16 amino acids long. In germline, CDR1 is MGHRA, CDR2 YSYEKL. This chain's CDR3 is CASSPADRSSGNTIYF. CDR3 in DNA: TGCGCCAGCAGCCCCGCGGACAGGAGCTCTGGAAACACCATATATTTT.

This clonotype came up a few times. The chain carries TRBV6-6 and TRBJ2-1, with 8 bases that match TRBD2. Losses at the gene ends were 5 bases for V and 15 bases for J; bases not matched to a gene: 9. The CDR3 contains 12 residues. The germline V gene has CDR1 MNHNY and CDR2 SVGAGI (reference sequence). Written as DNA, the CDR3 is TGTGCCAGCAGTGGGATGCGGGAGGTGCTGTTCTTC. Translation: CASSGMREVLFF.

This clonotype was seen a few times. The chain links TRBV5-1 to TRBJ2-3, with D tentatively TRBD1 (6 bases). V was cut by 6 bases and J by 1 base, with 12 bases left in between. The CDR3 runs 14 residues. Germline CDR1 reads SGHRS; CDR2 reads YFSETQ. The CDR3 here is CASMRGTGTDTQYF. The CDR3 DNA reads as TGCGCCAGCATGAGGGGGACGGGCACAGATACGCAGTATTTT.